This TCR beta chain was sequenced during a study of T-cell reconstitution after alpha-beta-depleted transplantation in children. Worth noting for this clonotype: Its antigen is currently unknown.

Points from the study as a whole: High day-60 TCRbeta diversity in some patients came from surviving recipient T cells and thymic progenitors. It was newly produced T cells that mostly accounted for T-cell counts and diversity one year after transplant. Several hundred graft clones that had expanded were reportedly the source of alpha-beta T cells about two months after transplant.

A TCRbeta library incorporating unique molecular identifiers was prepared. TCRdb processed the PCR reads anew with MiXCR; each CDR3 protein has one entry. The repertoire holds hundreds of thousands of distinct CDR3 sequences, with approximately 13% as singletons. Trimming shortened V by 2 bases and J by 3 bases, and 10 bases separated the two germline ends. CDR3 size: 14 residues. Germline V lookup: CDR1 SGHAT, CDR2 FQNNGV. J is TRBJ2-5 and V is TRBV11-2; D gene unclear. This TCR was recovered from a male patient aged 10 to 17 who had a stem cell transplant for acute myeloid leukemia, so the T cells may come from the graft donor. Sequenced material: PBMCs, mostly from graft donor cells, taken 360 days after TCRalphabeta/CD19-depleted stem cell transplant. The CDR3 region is CASSLTSRKETQYF. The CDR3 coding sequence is TGTGCCAGCAGCTTAACAAGTCGAAAAGAGACCCAGTACTTC. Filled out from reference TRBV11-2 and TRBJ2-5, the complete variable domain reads EAGVAQSPRYKIIEKRQSVAFWCNPISGHATLYWYQQILGQGPKLLIQFQNNGVVDDSQLPKDRFSAERLKGVDSTLKIQPAKLEDSAVYLCASSLTSRKETQYFGPGTRLLVL.